A single sample is the source of the 15 T cell receptor beta chains below, sequenced in a study of CD4 T cells in relation to SARS-CoV-2 and coronaviruses. Here immunoSEQ multiplex PCR was the method, and the copy in TCRdb shows in-frame clones only, minus some. Counted here are tens of thousands of clones, roughly 88% occurring once; the ten biggest clones make up about 1.5%. Before the COVID-19 pandemic, during about 2010-2018, CD4+ T cells were taken from unexposed donors. Sequencing used memory CD4+ T cells from PBMCs. The receptor source for this set is a human donor in good health.

This sequence joins TRBV5-1 and TRBJ1-6; no firm D call. The CDR3 extends over 14 amino acids. Per the germline V gene, CDR1 is SGHRS and CDR2 is YFSETQ. V was shortened by 4 bases and J by 5 bases, with 10 bases between the two germline ends. The CDR3 DNA reads TGCGCCAGCAGCCTTGGTCGGGATAATTCACCCCTCCACTTT. This encodes CASSLGRDNSPLHF.

The chain combines TRBV9 with TRBJ2-7; a possible D gene is TRBD2 (5 bases). CDR3 length equals 16 residues. Per germline, CDR1 SGDLS and CDR2 YYNGEE. Trimming removed 4 bases from V and 1 base from J, with 18 bases in between. The CDR3 protein is CASSPQTSFVSYEQYF. DNA for the CDR3: TGTGCCAGCAGCCCTCAAACTAGTTTTGTGTCCTACGAGCAGTACTTC.

This clone was detected only a few times. The same CDR3 can be traced to other DNA sequences in this sample. V usage is TRBV24-1 and J usage is TRBJ1-1; no definite D call. The CDR3 length is 12 residues. CDR1 KGHDR and CDR2 SFDVKD come from the germline V gene. Trimming stripped 9 bases from V and 2 bases from J, with 9 bases between. CDR3 sequence reads: CATRGSNTEAFF. In DNA, the CDR3 is TGTGCCACCCGTGGCAGTAACACTGAAGCTTTCTTT.

The chain uses TRBV7-6 and TRBJ2-1; D not certain. The CDR3 has 12 residues. The V gene's germline CDR1 is SGHVS and CDR2 FNYEAQ. The V end lost 1 base, the J end lost 8 bases, and 6 bases lay between the germline ends. CDR3 sequence (DNA): TGTGCCAGCAGCTTAGAATACGATGAGCAGTTCTTC. Residues: CASSLEYDEQFF.

This chain joins TRBV7-6 and TRBJ1-2; 8 bases fit TRBD1. The CDR3 contains 16 residues. The J segment lost 8 bases and the V segment lost 5 bases, leaving 16 bases of the junction unmatched. Looked up from germline, CDR1 is SGHVS and CDR2 is FNYEAQ. The CDR3 region has the DNA TGTGCCAGCAGCCCTCTGTCCGGACAGGGCTTTTCCGGCTACACCTTC. The encoded protein is CASSPLSGQGFSGYTF.

CDR3 nucleotides: TGTGCCACCAGTGATGAAGCGGGAAACTCCTACAATGAGCAGTTCTTC. The encoded protein is CATSDEAGNSYNEQFF. This chain uses TRBV24-1 with TRBJ2-1, with 7 bases identical to TRBD2. CDR1 and CDR2 (germline): KGHDR, SFDVKD. Trimming cost V 3 bases and J 0 bases; bases outside gene matches: 4. The CDR3 totals 16 residues.

Written as DNA, the CDR3 is TGTGCCAGCAGCCCCGGGACAGGCTCCTCTGGGGCCAACGTCCTGACTTTC. Translating it yields CASSPGTGSSGANVLTF. The genes are TRBV11-2 and TRBJ2-6; TRBD1 aligns across 8 bases. Trimming cost V 5 bases and J 0 bases; bases outside gene matches: 6. The CDR3 contains 17 residues. CDR1 and CDR2 from the germline V gene are SGHAT and FQNNGV. Using reference TRBV11-2 and TRBJ2-6 for the parts outside the CDR3, the full variable domain is EAGVAQSPRYKIIEKRQSVAFWCNPISGHATLYWYQQILGQGPKLLIQFQNNGVVDDSQLPKDRFSAERLKGVDSTLKIQPAKLEDSAVYLCASSPGTGSSGANVLTFGAGSRLTVL.

With respect to this clone: This sample also contains other DNA sequences that code for the same CDR3. This chain joins TRBV3-1 (or the pseudogene TRBV3-2) and TRBJ2-7; D ambiguous. Germline-derived CDR1 and CDR2 are LGHDT and YNNKEL (reference sequence). Trimming stripped 2 bases from V and 4 bases from J, with 3 bases between. This CDR3 has 11 amino acids. The CDR3 here is CASSQSYEQYF. The CDR3 nucleotides read TGTGCCAGCAGCCAATCTTACGAGCAGTACTTC.

J is TRBJ1-4 and V is TRBV7-9; D gene unclear. This CDR3 is 15 amino acids long. V was shortened by 4 bases and J by 3 bases, with 12 bases between the two germline ends. Germline-derived CDR1 and CDR2 are SEHNR and FQNEAQ (reference sequence). The CDR3 loop reads CASSSDGMANEKLFF. The DNA of the CDR3 is TGTGCCAGCAGCTCCGACGGTATGGCTAATGAAAAACTGTTTTTT.

This clone was seen a single time. V usage is TRBV11-2 and J usage is TRBJ2-6; perhaps TRBD1 as D (6 bases). The CDR3 spans 16 residues. The germline V gene has CDR1 SGHAT and CDR2 FQNNGV. V was cut by 4 bases and J by 2 bases, with 12 bases left in between. DNA for the CDR3: TGTGCCAGCAGCTCCAGTTGGGGGCCTGGGGCCAACGTCCTGACTTTC. It encodes CASSSSWGPGANVLTF.

This sequence joins TRBV6-5 and TRBJ2-7; weak D call: TRBD2 (6 bases). Trimming cost V 0 bases and J 6 bases, with 15 bases left between them. The CDR3 covers 15 residues. The V gene's germline CDR1 is MNHEY and CDR2 SVGAGI. The CDR3 DNA reads TGTGCCAGCAGTTACTCACCGGGAGAAATTCGCGAGCAGTACTTC. Translated: CASSYSPGEIREQYF.

The chain combines TRBV5-1 with TRBJ2-7; D gene uncertain. CDR1 is SGHRS and CDR2 is YFSETQ in the germline V gene. The CDR3 runs to 14 residues. V was shortened by 1 base and J by 4 bases, with 12 bases between the two germline ends. The CDR3 spells CASSLTTSRYEQYF. The CDR3 nucleotides read TGCGCCAGCAGCTTGACAACTTCGCGTTACGAGCAGTACTTC.

The rearrangement joins TRBV7-2 to TRBJ2-1; no clear D. The V end was cut by 5 bases, the J end by 0 bases, with 8 bases between. The CDR3 is 14 amino acids. CDR1 and CDR2 (germline): SGHTA, FQGNSA. CDR3 sequence reads: CASSHQSSYNEQFF. The CDR3 DNA reads as TGTGCCAGCAGCCATCAAAGCTCCTACAATGAGCAGTTCTTC. The full variable domain, completed using reference TRBV7-2 and TRBJ2-1, is GAGVSQSPSNKVTEKGKDVELRCDPISGHTALYWYRQSLGQGLEFLIYFQGNSAPDKSGLPSDRFSAERTGGSVSTLTIQRTQQEDSAVYLCASSHQSSYNEQFFGPGTRLTVL.

The V call is TRBV30, the J call TRBJ1-5; no firm D call. Between the trimmed V and J ends, which lost 1 base and 4 bases, there was a span of 8 bases. The V gene's germline CDR1 is GTSNPN and CDR2 SVGIG (reference sequence). This CDR3 contains 13 residues. The CDR3 region is CAWSAGRNQPQHF. The CDR3 DNA sequence: TGTGCCTGGAGTGCAGGCAGAAATCAGCCCCAGCATTTT.

The chain has TRBV3-1 (or the pseudogene TRBV3-2) and TRBJ2-7; 8 nucleotides match TRBD2. With V trimmed by 1 base and J by 6 bases, 8 bases remained unmatched. In germline, CDR1 is LGHDT, CDR2 YNNKEL (reference sequence). The CDR3 is 15 amino acids. CDR3 amino acids: CASSQVSGALSEQYF. In DNA form, the CDR3 reads TGTGCCAGCAGCCAAGTTAGCGGGGCCCTCTCCGAGCAGTACTTC.